These T cell receptor beta chains were read from a single sample in a study of response to subunit inactivated influenza vaccine. One entry per CDR3 protein, called by TCRdb with MiXCR from the RT-PCR reads. This sample yields roughly 500,000 distinct CDR3 sequences, of which less than 25% are seen a single time; 2.5% to 3.5% belongs to the top ten. These records were also assigned to another study, of T cells expressing NK-cell markers.

Sequenced material: CD4+ T cells sorted from PBMCs, taken roughly 13 days after vaccination. These receptors came from a man aged 50 or older who received an inactivated influenza vaccine. Both conserved end residues are part of each CDR3. The order of the fields is V gene, J gene, D gene, CDR3 protein. A D gene is named only where the DNA matches it firmly.

>TRBV6-2/TRBV6-3|TRBJ2-3|.
CASSYSALAPADTQYF
>TRBV10-1|TRBJ2-1|TRBD2
CASSELAGGVDEQFF
>TRBV5-1|TRBJ1-1|.
CASSLPGPRPEAFF
>TRBV10-3|TRBJ2-7|TRBD1
CAIRGTGDNEQYF
>TRBV5-6|TRBJ2-7|.
CASSLEGHSYEQYF
>TRBV7-7|TRBJ2-5|TRBD2
CASSTGLEGETQYF
>TRBV20-1|TRBJ2-7|.
CSAGRAYEQYF
>TRBV6-1|TRBJ2-3|.
CASSDLFRPTDTQYF
>TRBV4-3|TRBJ2-2|.
CASSQDSMGSGELFF
>TRBV12-3/TRBV12-4|TRBJ2-2|.
CASSFAGGELFF
>TRBV12-3/TRBV12-4|TRBJ2-1|.
CASSLVRGLYNEQFF
>TRBV18|TRBJ1-2|.
CASSLPPKGRYGYTF
>TRBV29-1|TRBJ2-3|TRBD2
CSVLAGGADTQYF
>TRBV6-5|TRBJ1-2|.
CASSSIAEGYTF
>TRBV12-3/TRBV12-4|TRBJ2-7|.
CASSSRSRGLYEQYF
>TRBV12-3/TRBV12-4|TRBJ1-3|.
CASSLQDGNTIYF
>TRBV6-1|TRBJ1-5|.
CASTPGGNQPQHF
>TRBV7-2|TRBJ2-7|TRBD2
CASSKTSGSGLDEQYF
>TRBV5-6|TRBJ2-4|TRBD2
CASSMTSAKNIQYF
>TRBV5-1|TRBJ2-3|TRBD2
CASRPREVVADTQYF
>TRBV15|TRBJ1-5|.
CATSRGTRSNQPQHF
>TRBV10-3|TRBJ2-3|TRBD2
CAISGSSGGRDTQYF
>TRBV12-3/TRBV12-4|TRBJ2-3|.
CASSATPDTQYF
>TRBV29-1|TRBJ2-2|.
CSAVGFPNTGELFF
>TRBV14|TRBJ2-1|TRBD2
CASSQLGGSSYNEQFF
>TRBV24-1|TRBJ1-1|.
CATSDQGAAEAFF
>TRBV7-2|TRBJ2-1|.
CASSLNRDNEQFF
>TRBV12-3/TRBV12-4|TRBJ2-7|.
CASSKWGTNYEQYF
>TRBV5-6|TRBJ2-7|TRBD2
CASSRLAGLNYEQYF
>TRBV4-1|TRBJ1-1|.
CASSHPWVNTEAFF
>TRBV29-1|TRBJ2-3|.
CSVEDLGSGRTGTQYF
>TRBV5-6|TRBJ2-1|.
CASSLEWRQANNEQFF
>TRBV11-2|TRBJ2-7|TRBD2
CASSLLAGGGEQYF
>TRBV11-2|TRBJ2-2|.
CASSLVKPWAANTGELFF
>TRBV30|TRBJ2-3|.
CAWSKIGTPDTQYF
>TRBV3-1|TRBJ2-3|.
CASSQGSTSTDTQYF
>TRBV4-1|TRBJ2-5|.
CASSQIQGLETQYF
>TRBV10-1|TRBJ2-5|.
CASSAGGETQYF
>TRBV10-3|TRBJ2-4|.
CAISSGGTKNIQYF
>TRBV9|TRBJ2-2|TRBD2
CASSQTSATGELFF